This TCR beta chain derives from a study of T cells in Graves' hyperthyroidism and ophthalmopathy. Amplification of TCR beta CDR3 regions used RNA as the template. First-round RT-PCR targeting the TCR CDR3 was performed with the HTBI primer set. MiXCR, run by TCRdb on the multiplex PCR reads, gives a single entry per CDR3 protein. The data show hundreds of thousands of distinct CDR3 sequences, around a third seen once. The V end was cut by 6 bases, the J end by 5 bases, with 14 bases between. The CDR3 loop spans 15 amino acids. Germline V gene lookup returns CDR1 SNHLY and CDR2 FYNNEI. A note on this clonotype: Its antigen is still unknown.

The PBMCs studied were ones that came from 10 ml fresh peripheral blood. Whole-study results and caveats: Blood also held most thyroid clonotypes expanded beyond 0.001.

The sample consisted of blood. The chain couples TRBV2 to TRBJ1-6; TRBD1 might be the D (5 bases). This TCR derives from a woman aged 40-49 years with Graves' hyperthyroidism. Here the CDR3 reads CASREGSSDNSPLHF. CDR3 nucleotide sequence: TGTGCCAGCAGGGAGGGGTCCAGTGATAATTCACCCCTCCACTTT.